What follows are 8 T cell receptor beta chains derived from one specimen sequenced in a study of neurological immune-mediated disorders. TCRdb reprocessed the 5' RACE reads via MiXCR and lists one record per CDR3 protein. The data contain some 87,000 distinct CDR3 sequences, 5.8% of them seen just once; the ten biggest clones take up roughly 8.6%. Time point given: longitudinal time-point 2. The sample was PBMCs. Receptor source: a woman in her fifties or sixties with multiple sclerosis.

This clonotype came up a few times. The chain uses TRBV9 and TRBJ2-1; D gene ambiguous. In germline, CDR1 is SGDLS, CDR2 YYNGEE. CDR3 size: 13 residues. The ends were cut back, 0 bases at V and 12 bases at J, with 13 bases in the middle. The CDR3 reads CASSVANGPGQFF. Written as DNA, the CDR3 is TGTGCCAGCAGCGTAGCTAACGGGCCGGGGCAGTTCTTC.

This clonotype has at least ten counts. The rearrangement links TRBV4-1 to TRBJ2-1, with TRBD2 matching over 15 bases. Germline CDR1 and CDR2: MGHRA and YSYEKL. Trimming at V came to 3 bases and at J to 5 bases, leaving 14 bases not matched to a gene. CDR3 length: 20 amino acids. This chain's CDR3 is CASSHPRTSGGAIPDNEQFF. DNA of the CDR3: TGCGCCAGCAGCCACCCCCGGACTAGCGGGGGGGCTATTCCGGACAATGAGCAGTTCTTC.

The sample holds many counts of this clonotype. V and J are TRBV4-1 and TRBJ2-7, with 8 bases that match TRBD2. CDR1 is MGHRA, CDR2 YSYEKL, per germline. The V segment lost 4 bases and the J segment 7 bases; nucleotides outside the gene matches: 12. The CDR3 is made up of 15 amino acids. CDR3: CASSLSGGGTGEQYF. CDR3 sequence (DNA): TGCGCCAGCAGCCTATCGGGAGGGGGGACTGGAGAGCAGTACTTC.

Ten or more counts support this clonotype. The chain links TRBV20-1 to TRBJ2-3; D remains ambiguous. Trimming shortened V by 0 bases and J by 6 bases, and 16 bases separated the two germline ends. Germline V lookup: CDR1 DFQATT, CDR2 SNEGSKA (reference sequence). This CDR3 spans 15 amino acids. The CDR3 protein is CSARDWWGAMDTQYF. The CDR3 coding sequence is TGCAGTGCTAGAGATTGGTGGGGTGCAATGGATACGCAGTATTTT.

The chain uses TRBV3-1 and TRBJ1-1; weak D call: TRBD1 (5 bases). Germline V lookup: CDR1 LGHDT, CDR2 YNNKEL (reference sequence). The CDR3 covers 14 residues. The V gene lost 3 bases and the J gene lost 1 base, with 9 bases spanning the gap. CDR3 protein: CASSQGPQNTEAFF. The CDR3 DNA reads TGTGCCAGCAGCCAGGGACCCCAGAACACTGAAGCTTTCTTT.

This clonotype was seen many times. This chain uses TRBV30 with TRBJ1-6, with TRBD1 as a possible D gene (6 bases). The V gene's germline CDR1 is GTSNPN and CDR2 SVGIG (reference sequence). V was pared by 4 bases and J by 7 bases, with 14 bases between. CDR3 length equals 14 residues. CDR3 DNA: TGTGCCTGGAATCGCAACAGGGAGAATTCACCCCTCCACTTT. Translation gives CAWNRNRENSPLHF. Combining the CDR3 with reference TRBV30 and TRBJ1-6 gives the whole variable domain SQTIHQWPATLVQPVGSPLSLECTVEGTSNPNLYWYRQAAGRGLQLLFYSVGIGQISSEVPQNLSASRPQDRQFILSSKKLLLSDSGFYLCAWNRNRENSPLHFGNGTRLTVT.

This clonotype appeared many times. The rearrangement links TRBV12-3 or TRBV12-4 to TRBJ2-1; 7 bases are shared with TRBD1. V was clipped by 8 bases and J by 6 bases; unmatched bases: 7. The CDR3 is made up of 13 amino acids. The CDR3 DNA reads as TGTGCCAGCCTCCGTCCAGGGGGCAATGAGCAGTTCTTC. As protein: CASLRPGGNEQFF.

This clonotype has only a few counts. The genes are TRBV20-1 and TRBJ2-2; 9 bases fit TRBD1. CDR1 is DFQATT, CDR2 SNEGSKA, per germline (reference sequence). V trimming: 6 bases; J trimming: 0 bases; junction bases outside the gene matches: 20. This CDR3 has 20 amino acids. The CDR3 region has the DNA TGCAGTGCCCAAGGAGGGGGCAGACAGGGGGGACCTGCGAACACCGGGGAGCTGTTTTTT. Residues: CSAQGGGRQGGPANTGELFF.